Reported below is one TCR beta chain. Its antigen remains unidentified. Trimming pared 5 bases from V and 11 bases from J, leaving 15 bases between. CDR1 and CDR2 (germline): SGHNT, YENEEA. The CDR3 loop spans 12 amino acids. The data originate from a study of Tregs in tolerant kidney transplant recipients. Points from the study as a whole: Changing PCR primers prevented nucleotide comparison between some patients' samples. Biological reproducibility was not directly addressed in this study. In tolerant patients, donor-specific Tregs outgrew total Tregs, suggesting antigen-driven expansion.

Method: immunoSEQ multiplex PCR; TCRdb's copy keeps in-frame clones and lacks some. The sample lists roughly 20,000 clones, more than 65% occurring once. Recipients received nonmyeloablative bone marrow transplants from related graft donors, with transient mixed chimerism. CD4+CD25+CD127- Tregs, CD4+CD25- non-Tregs, CD4 and CD8 cells were sorted. Sequencing was performed on CD8+ T cells from blood (PBMCs), taken 6 months after the transplant. This receptor was obtained from a human patient who received a combined kidney and bone marrow transplant. Some T cells may trace back to the graft donor. The chain carries TRBV11-3 and TRBJ1-1, with no clear D. The CDR3 here is CASSPRGSGAFF. The CDR3 nucleotides are TGTGCCAGCAGCCCCCGTGGATCCGGGGCTTTCTTT.